This T cell receptor beta chain was observed in a study of Graves' ophthalmopathy and Graves' hyperthyroidism (dated by TCRdb to the late 2010s). Some background on the complete study: Stable hyperthyroidism was defined as no progression to ophthalmopathy within 18 months of follow-up. In total, under 150 blood samples were TCR-sequenced: around 42 ophthalmopathy, under 85 hyperthyroidism and some 17 hyperthyroidism-to-ophthalmopathy patients. An independent validation cohort was composed of around 19 hyperthyroidism patients and around 16 patients who later progressed from hyperthyroidism to ophthalmopathy. To explore V-J signatures distinguishing ophthalmopathy from hyperthyroidism, a discovery set of 100 patients (roughly 44 ophthalmopathy, 55 to 60 stable hyperthyroidism) was enrolled. Following sampling, methimazole starting at 30 mg daily was administered to hyperthyroidism patients, and high-dose intravenous methylprednisolone was administered to ophthalmopathy patients. In roughly 6 hyperthyroidism patients, the T-cell repertoire of thyroid tissue was compared with the T-cell repertoire of blood. To tell Graves' ophthalmopathy apart from Graves' hyperthyroidism, and to predict which patients would progress to ophthalmopathy, the study relied on TCR beta repertoire signatures. Broader findings and caveats from the paper: No statistical method was used to predetermine the sample size, and group allocation was not hidden from the investigators. Most of the expanded thyroid clonotypes with a frequency above 0.001 were also detected in blood, and it was suggested that the thyroid immune response may be reflected by blood repertoires. The 13-signature model separated ophthalmopathy from stable hyperthyroidism with 87.88% sensitivity and around 81% specificity in cross-validation, and 80%/75% in the test set. In validation, the model predicted ophthalmopathy progression with about 71% sensitivity and roughly 72% specificity; some 13 predicted patients were CT-confirmed with GO in a median of 6.5 months.

For repertoire sequencing, TCR beta CDR3 regions were amplified from RNA transcripts. The first round was an RT-PCR using HTBI primers with the Qiagen OneStep RT-PCR kit, and this first round was followed by a second-round multiplex PCR, then size selection and purification. The libraries underwent paired-end sequencing with 100 bp reads on an Illumina HiSeq2000. As for the authors' bioinformatics: SOAPnuke was used to process the reads, removing any read that contained adapters or uncalled bases, had a mean Phred below 15, or lacked an exact match to the constant primer or identifier. High-quality paired reads were merged with COPE v1.2.5. Each unique nucleotide sequence was defined as a clonotype, and clonotypes were aligned to IMGT TRB V, D and J references with MiTCR v1.1. The analysis was limited to V-J combinations with a frequency above 0.0001, which together covered 99.2% of repertoires. A TCR clonal expansion and chaos score per V-J combination was defined as the ratio of F50 clonal expansion to chaos observed in the TCRdist matrix. Welch's t-statistics and random forest were used to narrow the features down to more than 10 V-J combinations, which were then fed into a naive Bayes classifier. The similarity between thyroid and blood repertoires was quantified using the Morisita-Horn index. Using fastp at Q25 and MiXCR, TCRdb reprocessed the public reads and kept productive beta chains. Entries are consolidated by CDR3 protein sequence, retaining the most common genes and DNA. V and J calls and clone size were set by TCRdb, not the authors. The sample contains a few hundred thousand distinct CDR3 sequences, just under 40% of them found a single time. 3.5% to 4.5% of the sample is in the top ten clones.

CDR1 and CDR2, per the germline V gene (reference sequence), are LNHNV and YYDKDF. The V and J ends are trimmed by 0 bases and 2 bases, leaving 16 bases between them. The CDR3, from cysteine to phenylalanine, totals 17 residues. Of all the DNA, just the CDR3 is kept, 51 bases in frame from base 1. This clonotype was counted a few times. Its target antigen remains unknown. Base-call qualities are not available, and no considerably larger clone is one nucleotide away. The hyperthyroidism patients were 18 to 65 years old and newly diagnosed, with a disease duration of less than 2 months. Patients with other autoimmune diseases, uncontrolled infections, pregnancy or lactation were excluded from the study. Clinical symptoms, serum thyroxine, TRAb, thyroid ultrasound and orbital computed tomography formed the basis of the diagnosis. Trizol reagent was used to extract the total RNA, and its quality was then checked on an Agilent 2100 Bioanalyzer.

This receptor chain uses TRBV15 and TRBJ2-5; the D segment could be TRBD1, given 6 matching bases. The TCR comes from an adult man with Graves' hyperthyroidism. Sequencing input: peripheral blood or thyroid tissue (not recorded which). The sequence in DNA is TGTGCCACCAGCAGAGATCTCCGGGACACAGGACAAGAGACCCAGTACTTC. Its coded protein is CATSRDLRDTGQETQYF.